This T cell receptor (beta chain) was sequenced during a study of cytomegalovirus exposure and HLA in healthy donors. Primers: 60 Vbeta forward and 13 Jbeta reverse. Clones were read by immunoSEQ multiplex PCR, and TCRdb kept only the in-frame ones, dropping some. The top ten clones hold approximately 3.4% of a sample with some 130,000 clones, about 70% of them seen once. With respect to this clone: Its antigen remains unknown.

Study-wide findings and caveats: A few CMV-associated chains were confirmed in vitro to be specific for CMV antigens. In an earlier analysis, productive rearrangement rates for most beta V segments clustered near 87% or 30%. Later, an analysis showed that TCR beta chains associated with HLA were more clonally expanded than others that were equally common.

This clonotype was obtained from a man in his forties in good health and CMV-seronegative. Specimen: PBMCs.

CDR3 sequence: CASSRDRITYEQYF. The CDR3 DNA sequence: TGTGCCAGCAGCCGCGACAGGATTACCTACGAGCAGTACTTC. This rearrangement joins TRBV6-5 to TRBJ2-7, with D perhaps matching TRBD1 (6 bases). V was cut by 6 bases and J by 2 bases, with 14 bases left in between. CDR1 and CDR2 (germline): MNHEY, SVGAGI. CDR3 size: 14 residues.